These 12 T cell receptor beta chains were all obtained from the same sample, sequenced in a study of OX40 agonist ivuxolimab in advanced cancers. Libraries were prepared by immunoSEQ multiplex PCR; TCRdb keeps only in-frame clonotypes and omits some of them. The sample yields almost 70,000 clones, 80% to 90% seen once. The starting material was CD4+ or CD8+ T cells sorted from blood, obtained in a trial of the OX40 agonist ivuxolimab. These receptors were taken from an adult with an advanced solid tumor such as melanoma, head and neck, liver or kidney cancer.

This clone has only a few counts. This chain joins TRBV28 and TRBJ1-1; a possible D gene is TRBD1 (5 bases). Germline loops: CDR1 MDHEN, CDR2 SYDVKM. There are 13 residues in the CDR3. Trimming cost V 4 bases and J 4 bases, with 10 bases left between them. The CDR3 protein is CASSWGPTTEAFF. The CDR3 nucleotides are TGTGCCAGCAGTTGGGGACCGACCACTGAAGCTTTCTTT.

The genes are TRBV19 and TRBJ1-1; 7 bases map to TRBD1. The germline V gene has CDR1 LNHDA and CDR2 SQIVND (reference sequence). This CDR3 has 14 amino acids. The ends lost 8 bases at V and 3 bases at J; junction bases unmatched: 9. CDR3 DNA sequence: TGTGCCAGTGCACGTCCAGGGGGTTACACTGAAGCTTTCTTT. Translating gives CASARPGGYTEAFF.

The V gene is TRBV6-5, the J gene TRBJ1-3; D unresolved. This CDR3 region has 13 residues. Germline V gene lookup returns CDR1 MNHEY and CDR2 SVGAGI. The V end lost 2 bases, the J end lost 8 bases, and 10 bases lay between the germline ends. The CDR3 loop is CASSYRQEDTIYF. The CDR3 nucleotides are TGTGCCAGCAGTTACCGGCAGGAGGACACCATATATTTT.

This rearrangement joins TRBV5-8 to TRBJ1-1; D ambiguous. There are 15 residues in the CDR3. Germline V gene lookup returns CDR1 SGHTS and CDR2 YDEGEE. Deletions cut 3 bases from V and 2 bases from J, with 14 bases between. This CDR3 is CASSSTSAGNTEAFF. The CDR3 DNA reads TGTGCCAGCAGCTCGACTTCTGCCGGAAACACTGAAGCTTTCTTT.

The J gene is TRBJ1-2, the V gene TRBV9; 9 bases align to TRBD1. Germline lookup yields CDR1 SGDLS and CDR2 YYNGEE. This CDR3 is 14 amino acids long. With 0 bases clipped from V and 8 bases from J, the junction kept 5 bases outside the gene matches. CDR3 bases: TGTGCCAGCAGCGTAGGACAGGGGGTAGTAGGCTACACCTTC. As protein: CASSVGQGVVGYTF. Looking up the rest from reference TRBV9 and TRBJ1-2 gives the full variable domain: DSGVTQTPKHLITATGQRVTLRCSPRSGDLSVYWYQQSLDQGLQFLIQYYNGEERAKGNILERFSAQQFPDLHSELNLSSLELGDSALYFCASSVGQGVVGYTFGSGTRLTVV.

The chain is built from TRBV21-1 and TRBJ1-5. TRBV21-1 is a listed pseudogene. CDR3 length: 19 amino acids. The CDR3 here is CASSKEGGARFYSNQPQHF. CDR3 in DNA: TGTGCCAGCAGCAAAGAGGGGGGGGCCCGATTCTATAGCAATCAGCCCCAGCATTTT.

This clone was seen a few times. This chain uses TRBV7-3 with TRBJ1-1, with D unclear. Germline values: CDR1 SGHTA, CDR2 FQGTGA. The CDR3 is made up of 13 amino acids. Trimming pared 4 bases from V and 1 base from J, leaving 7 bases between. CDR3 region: CASSYTQNTEAFF. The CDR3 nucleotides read TGTGCCAGCAGCTACACACAGAACACTGAAGCTTTCTTT.

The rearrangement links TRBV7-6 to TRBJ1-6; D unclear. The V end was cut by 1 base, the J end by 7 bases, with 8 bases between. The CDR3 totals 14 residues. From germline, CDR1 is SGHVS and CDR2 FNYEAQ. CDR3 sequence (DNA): TGTGCCAGCAGCTTAGAGTATGCGAATTCACCCCTCCACTTT. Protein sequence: CASSLEYANSPLHF.

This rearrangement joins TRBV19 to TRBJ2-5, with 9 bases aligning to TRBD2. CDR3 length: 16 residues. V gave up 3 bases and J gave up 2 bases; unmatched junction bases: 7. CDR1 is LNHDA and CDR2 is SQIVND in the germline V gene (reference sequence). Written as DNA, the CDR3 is TGTGCCAGTAGTATTGCTAGCGGGGCTTCGCAAGAGACCCAGTACTTC. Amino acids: CASSIASGASQETQYF.

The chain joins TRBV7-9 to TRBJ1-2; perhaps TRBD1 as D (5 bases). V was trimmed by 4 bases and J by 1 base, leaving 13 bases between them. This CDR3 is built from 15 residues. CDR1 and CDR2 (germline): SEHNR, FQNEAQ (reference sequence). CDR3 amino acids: CASSWEQEFNYGYTF. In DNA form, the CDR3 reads TGTGCCAGCAGCTGGGAACAGGAGTTTAACTATGGCTACACCTTC.

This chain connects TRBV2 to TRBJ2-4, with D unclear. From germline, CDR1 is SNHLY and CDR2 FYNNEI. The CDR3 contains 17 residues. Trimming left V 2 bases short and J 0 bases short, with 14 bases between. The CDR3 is CASSESGNNLAKNIQYF. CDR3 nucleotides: TGTGCCAGCAGTGAATCAGGCAACAATCTAGCCAAAAACATTCAGTACTTC. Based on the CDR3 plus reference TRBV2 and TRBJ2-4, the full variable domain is EPEVTQTPSHQVTQMGQEVILRCVPISNHLYFYWYRQILGQKVEFLVSFYNNEISEKSEIFDDQFSVERPDGSNFTLKIRSTKLEDSAMYFCASSESGNNLAKNIQYFGAGTRLSVL.

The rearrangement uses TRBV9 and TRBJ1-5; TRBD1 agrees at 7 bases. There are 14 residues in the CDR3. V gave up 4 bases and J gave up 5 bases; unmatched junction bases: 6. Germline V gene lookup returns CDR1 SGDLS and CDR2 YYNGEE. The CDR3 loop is CASSPGTDYQPQHF. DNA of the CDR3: TGTGCCAGCAGCCCCGGGACAGACTATCAGCCCCAGCATTTT.